The clone carrying this T cell receptor beta chain has more than one count but fewer than ten. The data derive from a study of T-cell reconstitution after alpha-beta-depleted transplantation in children. As it was prepared, the TCRbeta library received unique molecular identifiers. TCRdb re-called the PCR reads through MiXCR, storing one row per CDR3 protein. Of 190,000 or so distinct CDR3 sequences in the sample, 13% to 15% were seen once. CDR1 is SGHTA, CDR2 FQGNSA, per germline. Trimming stripped 0 bases from V and 2 bases from J, with 10 bases between. The CDR3 has 15 residues. The receptor was derived from a human donor who donated a stem cell graft to a child with acute lymphoblastic leukemia. This specimen consisted of PBMCs from the stem cell graft donor, obtained from the stem cell graft. The chain carries TRBV7-2 and TRBJ1-2, with D hard to call. CDR3 DNA sequence: TGTGCCAGCAGCTTAGCGGTTTCGGAAAACTATGGCTACACCTTC. It yields the protein CASSLAVSENYGYTF.